This entry lists 31 T cell receptor beta chains sequenced from one sample in a study of blood T cell repertoires in COVID-19. Repertoires were generated with immunoSEQ multiplex PCR, while TCRdb's copy carries only in-frame clones and drops some. Of 300,000 to 400,000 clones in the sample, roughly 87% were seen once. The sample was peripheral blood. Receptors were obtained from a man in his thirties or forties with COVID-19, enrolled during active disease.

V and J are TRBV2 and TRBJ2-7; D is uncertain. Germline V gene lookup returns CDR1 SNHLY and CDR2 FYNNEI. V was cut by 5 bases and J by 1 base, with 3 bases left in between. The CDR3 covers 11 residues. CDR3 coding DNA: TGTGCCAGCAGTCCGTCCTACGAGCAGTACTTC. As protein: CASSPSYEQYF.

The genes are TRBV7-9 and TRBJ2-7, with D possibly TRBD2 on 5 matching bases. The CDR3 extends over 14 amino acids. Trimming removed 3 bases from V and 2 bases from J, with 11 bases in between. Germline CDR1 SEHNR, CDR2 FQNEAQ (reference sequence). The CDR3 sequence is CASSFGLVPYEQYF. The CDR3 DNA is TGTGCCAGCAGCTTCGGACTGGTACCCTACGAGCAGTACTTC.

V usage is TRBV11-3 and J usage is TRBJ2-3, with TRBD2 matching 10 bases. From germline, CDR1 is SGHNT and CDR2 YENEEA. The CDR3 contains 16 residues. The V segment lost 5 bases and the J segment 2 bases; nucleotides outside the gene matches: 7. CDR3 in amino acids: CASSQSGGEYTDTQYF. For the CDR3, the DNA is TGTGCCAGCAGCCAAAGCGGGGGGGAATACACAGATACGCAGTATTTT.

This clone was seen once. This CDR3 is also generated by other DNA sequences in the sample. V is TRBV4-2 and J is TRBJ1-4, with TRBD1 matching 11 bases. CDR3 length: 14 residues. Trimming cost V 4 bases and J 7 bases; bases outside gene matches: 2. Germline lookup yields CDR1 LGHNA and CDR2 YNFKEQ. CDR3 residues: CASSPGQGGEKLFF. Here the CDR3 DNA reads TGTGCCAGCAGCCCGGGACAGGGGGGTGAAAAACTGTTTTTT.

The V call is TRBV28, the J call TRBJ2-1; 8 positions match TRBD2. Germline CDR1 reads MDHEN; CDR2 reads SYDVKM. This CDR3 is built from 14 residues. The J segment lost 0 bases and the V segment lost 5 bases, leaving 0 bases of the junction unmatched. CDR3 in DNA: TGTGCCAGCAGTGGGACTAGCTCCTACAATGAGCAGTTCTTC. As protein: CASSGTSSYNEQFF.

The chain combines TRBV7-2 with TRBJ2-1; 8 bases map to TRBD1. Germline CDR1 reads SGHTA; CDR2 reads FQGNSA. This CDR3 spans 19 amino acids. Losses at the gene ends were 1 base for V and 4 bases for J; bases not matched to a gene: 15. CDR3 in amino acids: CASSLVAFLSTGAYNEQFF. The CDR3 DNA reads TGTGCCAGCAGCTTAGTCGCTTTCTTATCGACAGGGGCTTACAATGAGCAGTTCTTC.

The chain recombines TRBV7-2 with TRBJ2-7; D not certain. The germline gives CDR1 SGHTA, CDR2 FQGNSA. This CDR3 has 13 amino acids. The V end lost 5 bases, the J end lost 3 bases, and 11 bases lay between the germline ends. The CDR3 spells CASSMYNYYEQYF. CDR3 sequence (DNA): TGTGCCAGCAGCATGTACAATTACTACGAGCAGTACTTC.

Concerning this clone itself: Additional DNA sequences in this sample encode the identical CDR3. This chain connects TRBV5-1 to TRBJ1-5; the D is unclear. Germline V lookup: CDR1 SGHRS, CDR2 YFSETQ. Trimming stripped 2 bases from V and 4 bases from J, with 7 bases between. The CDR3 covers 13 residues. CDR3 sequence (DNA): TGCGCCAGCAGCTTTACAGTGAATCAGCCCCAGCATTTT. Protein sequence: CASSFTVNQPQHF.

The chain uses TRBV9 and TRBJ2-1, with no clear D. V lost 4 bases and J lost 4, with 12 bases in between. The CDR3 consists of 14 residues. Germline V gene lookup returns CDR1 SGDLS and CDR2 YYNGEE. In DNA form, the CDR3 reads TGTGCCAGCAGCCCTCTATCCGCGTACAATGAGCAGTTCTTC. Its translation is CASSPLSAYNEQFF.

This chain connects TRBV7-9 to TRBJ2-3; 12 bases align to TRBD2. CDR1 SEHNR and CDR2 FQNEAQ come from the germline V gene (reference sequence). CDR3 length: 16 amino acids. V lost 6 bases and J lost 5; bases outside the gene matches: 9. The CDR3 sequence is CASSTRLAGERDTQYF. The CDR3 coding sequence is TGTGCCAGCAGTACGAGACTAGCGGGGGAGAGAGATACGCAGTATTTT.

The chain couples TRBV28 to TRBJ1-1; D may be TRBD1 (6 bases). Germline V gene sequence: CDR1 MDHEN, CDR2 SYDVKM. Deletions cut 2 bases from V and 6 bases from J, with 19 bases between. The CDR3 totals 16 residues. The CDR3 region is CASSLNSRGARSEAFF. The DNA for the CDR3 is TGTGCCAGCAGTTTAAATTCTCGGGGGGCGAGGTCTGAAGCTTTCTTT.

This clone was counted a few times. The V call is TRBV7-3, the J call TRBJ1-2; D possibly corresponds to TRBD1 (5 bases). This CDR3 has 13 amino acids. Trimming cost V 3 bases and J 7 bases, with 12 bases left between them. From germline, CDR1 is SGHTA and CDR2 FQGTGA. The CDR3 protein is CASSLTSGSGYTF. In DNA form, the CDR3 reads TGTGCCAGCAGCTTGACATCAGGGTCTGGCTACACCTTC.

V gene TRBV10-3 combines with J gene TRBJ1-2; 12 bases fit TRBD1. Germline V CDR1 and CDR2: ENHRY, SYGVKD. V was pared by 6 bases and J by 3 bases, with 5 bases of the junction left unmatched. The CDR3 is 15 residues long. CDR3: CAIRGQGAPHYGYTF. Here the CDR3 DNA reads TGTGCCATCAGGGGACAGGGGGCGCCCCACTATGGCTACACCTTC.

This chain joins TRBV5-5 and TRBJ2-1, with a possible D match to TRBD1 (5 bases). There are 17 residues in the CDR3. V lost 0 bases to trimming and J lost 4 bases, with 17 bases between them. CDR1 and CDR2 (germline): SGHKS, YYEKEE (reference sequence). The CDR3 protein is CASSLDRMTDFYNEQFF. The CDR3 DNA sequence: TGTGCCAGCAGCTTGGACAGGATGACTGACTTTTACAATGAGCAGTTCTTC.

This clone was counted a single time. V usage is TRBV7-9 and J usage is TRBJ2-7; possible D gene TRBD2, 6 bases. Germline CDR1 is SEHNR and CDR2 is FQNEAQ (reference sequence). This CDR3 region has 15 residues. The V end lost 5 bases, the J end lost 9 bases, and 23 bases lay between the germline ends. The CDR3 loop reads CASSVGGQTAFGQYF. CDR3 sequence (DNA): TGTGCCAGCAGCGTAGGAGGGCAAACTGCGTTCGGGCAGTACTTC.

The rearrangement uses TRBV7-9 and TRBJ1-2; D uncertain. Germline values: CDR1 SEHNR, CDR2 FQNEAQ (reference sequence). This CDR3 comprises 13 residues. Trimming pared 1 base from V and 2 bases from J, leaving 5 bases between. The CDR3 coding sequence is TGTGCCAGCAGCTTAGAAGAGAACTATGGCTACACCTTC. Translation: CASSLEENYGYTF.

J is TRBJ2-1 and V is TRBV4-3; a possible D gene is TRBD2 (7 bases). V lost 4 bases, J lost 9 bases, and 16 bases lay in between. This CDR3 has 14 residues. Germline assignment: CDR1 LGHNA and CDR2 YSLEER. In DNA, the CDR3 is TGCGCCAGCAGCCTCGCTGGGGGGGGCGTTGAGCAGTTCTTC. Translating gives CASSLAGGGVEQFF.

The chain is built from TRBV4-1 and TRBJ1-5; TRBD1 matches 8 bases. Germline CDR1 reads MGHRA; CDR2 reads YSYEKL. The CDR3 has 19 amino acids. V dropped 0 bases and J dropped 1; count of bases not matched to a gene: 11. Written as DNA, the CDR3 is TGCGCCAGCAGCCAAGAAAGGGGCAGGGGGCTTAGGAGCAATCAGCCCCAGCATTTT. It encodes CASSQERGRGLRSNQPQHF.

The chain has TRBV6-5 and TRBJ2-4; the D gene is possibly TRBD2 (6 bases). V was clipped by 7 bases and J by 1 base, with 14 bases between them. Germline lookup yields CDR1 MNHEY and CDR2 SVGAGI. The CDR3 is 15 residues long. For the CDR3, the DNA is TGTGCCAGCACCCCCCCGGGGAGGGCCAAAAACATTCAGTACTTC. Its protein product is CASTPPGRAKNIQYF.

This clone is a singleton in its sample. The chain joins TRBV7-9 to TRBJ2-1; no definite D call. Germline V gene sequence: CDR1 SEHNR, CDR2 FQNEAQ (reference sequence). The CDR3 is made up of 12 amino acids. With 4 bases removed from V and 6 bases from J, the gap between germline ends came to 7 bases. This CDR3 is CASSSFVNEQFF. CDR3 DNA: TGTGCCAGCAGCTCGTTCGTCAATGAGCAGTTCTTC.

This clone appeared many times. The chain employs TRBV18 and TRBJ2-4; 10 bases line up with TRBD1. This CDR3 has 16 amino acids. V was clipped by 1 base and J by 3 bases; unmatched bases: 3. The germline gives CDR1 KGHSH, CDR2 LQKENI. CDR3 loop: CASSPRQGAGKNIQYF. The CDR3, as DNA: TGTGCCAGCTCACCACGACAGGGGGCGGGCAAAAACATTCAGTACTTC.

The CDR3, as DNA: TGTGCCAGCAGTTACTACGACAGGGGCTCCTACAATGAGCAGTTCTTC. It yields the protein CASSYYDRGSYNEQFF. The chain links TRBV6-6 to TRBJ2-1, with 8 bases matching TRBD1. The CDR3 contains 16 residues. The germline V gene has CDR1 MNHNY and CDR2 SVGAGI (reference sequence). Unmatched junction bases numbered 2, after V lost 1 base and J lost 0 bases.

The V call is TRBV5-1, the J call TRBJ1-2, with D perhaps matching TRBD1 (6 bases). The CDR3 spans 13 residues. The V gene's germline CDR1 is SGHRS and CDR2 YFSETQ. Trimming removed 4 bases at V and 2 bases at J, with 9 bases between. The CDR3 spells CASSPGENYGYTF. The CDR3 region has the DNA TGCGCCAGCAGCCCAGGGGAGAACTATGGCTACACCTTC.

This chain joins TRBV19 and TRBJ1-2; weak D call: TRBD1 (6 bases). CDR1 is LNHDA and CDR2 is SQIVND in the germline V gene (reference sequence). V gave up 5 bases and J gave up 5 bases, with 12 bases separating them. The CDR3 covers 13 residues. The chain's CDR3 is CASSPDRLYGYTF. The CDR3 nucleotides are TGTGCCAGTAGTCCGGACAGACTATATGGCTACACCTTC.

This clone was seen only once. The chain combines TRBV9 with TRBJ1-2; D remains unclear. The CDR3 is 13 amino acids. Per the germline V gene, CDR1 is SGDLS and CDR2 is YYNGEE. The V and J ends lost 3 bases and 5 bases respectively, with 11 bases between them. The CDR3 DNA reads TGTGCCAGCAGCGCAGCGGCGGGTTATGGCTACACCTTC. Translating it yields CASSAAAGYGYTF.

The V call is TRBV2, the J call TRBJ1-1; 7 bases agree with TRBD1. With 6 bases clipped from V and 0 bases from J, the junction kept 10 bases outside the gene matches. Germline CDR1 and CDR2: SNHLY and FYNNEI. This CDR3 is 16 amino acids long. The CDR3 here is CASSRQGSLLNTEAFF. CDR3 coding DNA: TGTGCCAGCAGCCGACAGGGATCTTTGTTGAACACTGAAGCTTTCTTT.

This sequence joins TRBV27 and TRBJ1-2, with 10 bases aligning to TRBD1. V gave up 6 bases and J gave up 5 bases; unmatched junction bases: 12. Germline CDR1 and CDR2: MNHEY and SMNVEV (reference sequence). This CDR3 contains 16 residues. This chain's CDR3 is CASRLRDRGPLYGYTF. The CDR3, as DNA: TGTGCCAGCAGACTCCGGGACAGGGGTCCCCTTTATGGCTACACCTTC.

This chain uses TRBV7-6 with TRBJ1-1; no reliable D call. The germline CDR1 and CDR2 sequences are SGHVS and FNYEAQ. There are 14 residues in the CDR3. Trimming removed 1 base at V and 3 bases at J, with 9 bases between. The CDR3 DNA reads as TGTGCCAGCAGCTTAGGTTGGGAGGACACTGAAGCTTTCTTT. Translation: CASSLGWEDTEAFF.

This clone was seen a few times. Within the sample, other DNA sequences also encode this same CDR3. This chain connects TRBV5-4 to TRBJ2-7, with D maybe TRBD2 (5 bases). CDR3 length equals 13 residues. V lost 0 bases and J 2 bases, leaving 6 bases between the germline ends. Germline CDR1 and CDR2: SGHNT and YYREEE (reference sequence). The CDR3 reads CASSLAGTYEQYF. CDR3 in DNA: TGTGCCAGCAGCTTGGCCGGGACCTACGAGCAGTACTTC.

This clone was counted a single time. The chain couples TRBV18 to TRBJ1-1; D perhaps matches TRBD1 (5 bases). The V and J ends lost 6 bases and 1 base respectively, with 15 bases between them. The CDR3 length is 15 residues. The germline CDR1 and CDR2 sequences are KGHSH and LQKENI. The CDR3 coding sequence is TGTGCCAGCTCGCCCCGGGGGGACTCGAACACTGAAGCTTTCTTT. This codes for CASSPRGDSNTEAFF.

The chain carries TRBV25-1 and TRBJ1-2; the D is unclear. V gave up 2 bases and J gave up 0 bases, with 7 bases separating them. CDR1 MGHDK and CDR2 SYGVNS come from the germline V gene. The CDR3 spans 14 residues. Here the CDR3 DNA reads TGTGCCAGCAGTGAAAGCATACCTAACTATGGCTACACCTTC. Its translation is CASSESIPNYGYTF.